This T cell receptor beta chain was sequenced in a study of technical replicates of blood from several donors. The CDR3 is 14 residues long. The ends lost 3 bases at V and 3 bases at J; junction bases unmatched: 5. Germline CDR1 and CDR2: MNHNS and SASEGT. Data came from immunoSEQ multiplex PCR; TCRdb stores just in-frame clones and leaves some out. This table holds roughly 85,000 clones, approximately 93% found once. The rearrangement links TRBV6-1 to TRBJ2-7, with 7 bases fitting TRBD1. The TCR originated in a human donor in good health. Input material: T cells isolated from PBMCs. The CDR3 reads CASSEGQYIYEQYF. CDR3 in DNA: TGTGCCAGCAGTGAGGGACAGTATATCTACGAGCAGTACTTC.